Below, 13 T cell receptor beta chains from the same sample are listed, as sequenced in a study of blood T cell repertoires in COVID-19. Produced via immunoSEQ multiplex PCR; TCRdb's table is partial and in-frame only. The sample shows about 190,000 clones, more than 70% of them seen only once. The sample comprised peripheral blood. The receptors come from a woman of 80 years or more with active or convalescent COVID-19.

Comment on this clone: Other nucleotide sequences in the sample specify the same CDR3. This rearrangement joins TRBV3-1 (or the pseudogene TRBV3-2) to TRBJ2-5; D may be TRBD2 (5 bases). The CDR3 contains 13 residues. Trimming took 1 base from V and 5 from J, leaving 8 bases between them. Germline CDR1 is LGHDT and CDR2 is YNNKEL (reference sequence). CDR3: CASSQGTRETQYF. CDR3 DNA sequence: TGTGCCAGCAGCCAAGGGACTCGTGAGACCCAGTACTTC.

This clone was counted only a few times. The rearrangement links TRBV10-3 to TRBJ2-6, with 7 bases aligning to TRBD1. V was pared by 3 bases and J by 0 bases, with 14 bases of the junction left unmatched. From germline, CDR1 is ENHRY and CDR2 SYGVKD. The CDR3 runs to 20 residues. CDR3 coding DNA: TGTGCCATCAGTGACAGGGTGGGACAGACCAAAAACTCTGGGGCCAACGTCCTGACTTTC. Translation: CAISDRVGQTKNSGANVLTF.

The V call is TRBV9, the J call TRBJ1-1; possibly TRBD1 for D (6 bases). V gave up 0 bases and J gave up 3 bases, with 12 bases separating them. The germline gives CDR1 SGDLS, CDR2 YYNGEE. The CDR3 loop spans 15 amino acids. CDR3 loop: CASSVVSGADTEAFF. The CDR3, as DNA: TGTGCCAGCAGCGTAGTGTCAGGGGCGGACACTGAAGCTTTCTTT.

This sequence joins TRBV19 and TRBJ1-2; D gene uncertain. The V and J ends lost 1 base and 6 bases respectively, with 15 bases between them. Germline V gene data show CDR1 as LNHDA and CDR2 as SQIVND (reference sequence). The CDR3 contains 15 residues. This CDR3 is CASSIVLAGIDGYTF. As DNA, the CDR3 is TGTGCCAGTAGTATAGTTTTAGCCGGTATCGATGGCTACACCTTC.

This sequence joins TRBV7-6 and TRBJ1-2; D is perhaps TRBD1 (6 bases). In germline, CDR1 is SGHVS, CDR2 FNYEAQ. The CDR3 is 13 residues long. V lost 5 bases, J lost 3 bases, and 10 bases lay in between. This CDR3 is CASSTPGDYGYTF. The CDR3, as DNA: TGTGCCAGCAGCACCCCAGGGGACTATGGCTACACCTTC.

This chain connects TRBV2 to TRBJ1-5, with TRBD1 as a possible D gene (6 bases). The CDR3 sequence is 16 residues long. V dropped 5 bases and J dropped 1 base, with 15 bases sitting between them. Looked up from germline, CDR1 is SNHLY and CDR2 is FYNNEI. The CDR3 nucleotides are TGTGCCAGCAGTAGACAGGTTCCTGGGAGCAATCAGCCCCAGCATTTT. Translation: CASSRQVPGSNQPQHF.

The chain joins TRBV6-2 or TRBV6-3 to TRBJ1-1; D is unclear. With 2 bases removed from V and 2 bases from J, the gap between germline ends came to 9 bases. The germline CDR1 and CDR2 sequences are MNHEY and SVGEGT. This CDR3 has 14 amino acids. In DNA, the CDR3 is TGTGCCAGCAGTTACCTCCTAGCAAACACTGAAGCTTTCTTT. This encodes CASSYLLANTEAFF.

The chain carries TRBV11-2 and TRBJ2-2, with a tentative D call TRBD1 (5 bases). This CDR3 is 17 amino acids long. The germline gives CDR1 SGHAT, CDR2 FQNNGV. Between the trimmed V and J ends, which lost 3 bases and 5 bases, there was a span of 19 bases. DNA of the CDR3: TGTGCCAGCAGCTTGTCAAGGGGCGAAATCAGGACCGGGGAGCTGTTTTTT. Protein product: CASSLSRGEIRTGELFF.

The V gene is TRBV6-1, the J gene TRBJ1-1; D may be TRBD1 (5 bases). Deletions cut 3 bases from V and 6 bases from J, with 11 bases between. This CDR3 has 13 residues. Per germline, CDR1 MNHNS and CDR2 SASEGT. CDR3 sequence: CASSEAGRPEAFF. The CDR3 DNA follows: TGTGCCAGCAGTGAGGCAGGGAGGCCTGAAGCTTTCTTT.

CDR3 region: CASSLWQLETQYF. The CDR3 region has the DNA TGTGCCAGCAGCTTATGGCAGTTGGAGACCCAGTACTTC. The V gene is TRBV7-2, the J gene TRBJ2-5; D is undetermined. The CDR3 length is 13 residues. Per the germline V gene, CDR1 is SGHTA and CDR2 is FQGNSA. Between the trimmed V and J ends, which lost 2 bases and 5 bases, there was a span of 9 bases.

This CDR3 is CASLNHRGPRDGYTF. The CDR3 nucleotides read TGTGCCAGCCTGAATCACAGGGGTCCCCGGGATGGCTACACCTTC. The chain joins TRBV6-4 to TRBJ1-2, with 7 bases that match TRBD1. The CDR3 length is 15 residues. Germline V gives CDR1 MRHNA, CDR2 SNTAGT. V dropped 8 bases and J dropped 6; count of bases not matched to a gene: 15.

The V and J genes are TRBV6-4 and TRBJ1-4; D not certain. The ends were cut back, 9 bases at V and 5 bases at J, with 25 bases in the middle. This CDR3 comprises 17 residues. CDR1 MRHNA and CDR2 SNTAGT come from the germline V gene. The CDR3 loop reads CAREGLTCTAGNEKLFF. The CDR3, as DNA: TGTGCCAGGGAGGGCCTAACATGTACCGCGGGGAATGAAAAACTGTTTTTT.

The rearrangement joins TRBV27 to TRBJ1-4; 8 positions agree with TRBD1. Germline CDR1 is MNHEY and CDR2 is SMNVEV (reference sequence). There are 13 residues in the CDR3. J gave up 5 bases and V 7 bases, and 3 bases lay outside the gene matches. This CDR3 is CASTDRANEKLFF. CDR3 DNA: TGTGCCAGCACGGACAGGGCGAATGAAAAACTGTTTTTT. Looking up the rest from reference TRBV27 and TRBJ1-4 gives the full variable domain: EAQVTQNPRYLITVTGKKLTVTCSQNMNHEYMSWYRQDPGLGLRQIYYSMNVEVTDKGDVPEGYKVSRKEKRNFPLILESPSPNQTSLYFCASTDRANEKLFFGSGTQLSVL.